The 9 T cell receptor beta chains below all came from one sample that was sequenced in a study of molecular identifiers for immune sequencing clone quantification. One entry per CDR3 protein results from TCRdb running MiXCR on the PCR reads. Among a few hundred thousand distinct CDR3 sequences listed, about a quarter were seen once. Sample: naive CD8+ T cells from blood, with Jurkat cell RNA spiked in. Subset defined: FACS-sorted CD8+CD4-CCR7+CD45RA+ naive T cells. The receptor set was obtained from a human donor in good health. Some libraries in this study had Jurkat cell RNA spiked in.

The chain links TRBV21-1 to TRBJ2-7; the table's D call, TRBD1, was not checked against the DNA. TRBV21-1 constitutes a pseudogene. This CDR3 has 13 amino acids. The chain's CDR3 is CASSTWDSLEQYF. Written as DNA, the CDR3 is TGTGCCAGCAGCACCTGGGACAGTTTAGAGCAGTACTTC.

In this sample, this clonotype turned up a few times. V gene TRBV19 combines with J gene TRBJ2-2; possibly TRBD1 for D (5 bases). V gave up 4 bases and J gave up 4 bases, with 19 bases separating them. CDR1 LNHDA and CDR2 SQIVND come from the germline V gene (reference sequence). This CDR3 spans 17 amino acids. CDR3 coding DNA: TGTGCCAGTAGTACCCCGGTTAGGGGCCCGTCCACCGGGGAGCTGTTTTTT. The encoded protein is CASSTPVRGPSTGELFF. The full variable domain, rest sourced from reference TRBV19 and TRBJ2-2, is DGGITQSPKYLFRKEGQNVTLSCEQNLNHDAMYWYRQDPGQGLRLIYYSQIVNDFQKGDIAEGYSVSREKKESFPLTVTSAQKNPTAFYLCASSTPVRGPSTGELFFGEGSRLTVL.

This clonotype was counted many times. At one end, the junction sequence differs from germline, possibly due to a read error. The J gene is TRBJ2-3, the V gene TRBV4-2, with TRBD2 matching 7 bases. This CDR3 has 16 residues. Germline V gene sequence: CDR1 LGHNA, CDR2 YNFKEQ. The CDR3 coding sequence is TGCGCCAGCAGCCAAGATATGGCGGGGGGCACAGATACGCAGTATTTT. It specifies CASSQDMAGGTDTQYF.

This clonotype was counted a few times. The chain couples TRBV20-1 to TRBJ1-6; D is possibly TRBD1 (6 bases). Germline CDR1 is DFQATT and CDR2 is SNEGSKA (reference sequence). This CDR3 comprises 14 residues. The V and J ends lost 5 bases and 6 bases respectively, with 14 bases between them. The CDR3 protein is CSAASGHFNSPLHF. In DNA, the CDR3 is TGCAGTGCTGCATCGGGACATTTTAATTCACCCCTCCACTTT.

V and J are TRBV27 and TRBJ2-6; D possibly corresponds to TRBD1 (6 bases). The V gene's germline CDR1 is MNHEY and CDR2 SMNVEV (reference sequence). V dropped 5 bases and J dropped 1 base, with 9 bases sitting between them. The CDR3 extends over 15 amino acids. CDR3 amino acids: CASSVDRSGANVLTF. CDR3 bases: TGTGCCAGCAGTGTCGACAGGTCTGGGGCCAACGTCCTGACTTTC.

CDR3 protein: CASKTGGEKLFF. The CDR3 DNA reads as TGTGCCAGCAAGACAGGGGGTGAAAAACTGTTTTTT. The genes are TRBV27 and TRBJ1-4; 9 bases are a match to TRBD1. The V segment lost 7 bases and the J segment 7 bases; nucleotides outside the gene matches: 1. CDR1 and CDR2 (germline): MNHEY, SMNVEV (reference sequence). CDR3 length: 12 amino acids.

In this sample, this clonotype turned up a few times. The gene calls are TRBV9 and TRBJ2-3, with no clear D. Germline CDR1 is SGDLS and CDR2 is YYNGEE. The V end lost 0 bases, the J end lost 4 bases, and 9 bases lay between the germline ends. The CDR3 sequence is 14 residues long. CDR3 residues: CASSVGTLPDTQYF. CDR3 nucleotides: TGTGCCAGCAGCGTAGGAACCCTACCAGATACGCAGTATTTT. Full variable domain (remainder filled in from reference TRBV9 and TRBJ2-3): DSGVTQTPKHLITATGQRVTLRCSPRSGDLSVYWYQQSLDQGLQFLIQYYNGEERAKGNILERFSAQQFPDLHSELNLSSLELGDSALYFCASSVGTLPDTQYFGPGTRLTVL.

A word on this clonotype: It is likely a read error, because the conserved phenylalanine at the end of the CDR3 is missing. The CDR3 region is CASSYSKTEGADTQYL. CDR3 DNA sequence: TGTGCCAGCAGTTACTCGAAAACAGAGGGGGCAGATACGCAGTATCTT. This sequence joins TRBV6-2 or TRBV6-3 and TRBJ2-3; possibly TRBD1 for D (6 bases). Germline CDR1 MNHEY, CDR2 SVGEGT. The CDR3 has 16 amino acids. Trimming shortened V by 0 bases and J by 4 bases, and 14 bases separated the two germline ends.

The rearrangement uses TRBV9 and TRBJ2-3; D may be TRBD2 (6 bases). Trimming took off 2 bases at V and 1 base at J, with 8 bases between the two ends. The CDR3 is made up of 14 amino acids. Germline loops: CDR1 SGDLS, CDR2 YYNGEE. The CDR3 is CASSVWGGTDTQYF. The DNA of the CDR3 is TGTGCCAGCAGCGTCTGGGGGGGCACAGATACGCAGTATTTT.